Shown below are 23 T cell receptor beta chains from a single sample sequenced in a study of T cells after yellow fever vaccination. In TCRdb, the 5' RACE reads were re-called with MiXCR into one record per CDR3 protein. This table has roughly 350,000 distinct CDR3 sequences, roughly 4.3% appearing once. Specimen: PBMCs, collected 5 days after the yellow fever booster vaccination. These receptors were collected from a man between 18 and 35 years old who received the YFV17D yellow fever vaccine.

This clonotype occurred many times. V is TRBV7-9 and J is TRBJ1-2; 7 positions match TRBD1. The CDR3 contains 15 residues. Germline CDR1 and CDR2: SEHNR and FQNEAQ (reference sequence). V gave up 3 bases and J gave up 3 bases; unmatched junction bases: 7. CDR3 in DNA: TGTGCCAGCAGCTTGTGGAACAGGGGTGACTATGGCTACACCTTC. This codes for CASSLWNRGDYGYTF.

This clonotype was picked up many times. The chain has TRBV15 and TRBJ1-6; D is unclear. Germline V gene lookup returns CDR1 LNHNV and CDR2 YYDKDF (reference sequence). Between the trimmed V and J ends, which lost 0 bases and 8 bases, there was a span of 8 bases. The CDR3 is 14 residues long. The CDR3 coding sequence is TGTGCCACCAGCAGAGATACGAGGGATTCACCCCTCCACTTT. It is translated as CATSRDTRDSPLHF.

This clonotype showed up many times. A read error may account for a junction end that differs from germline. CDR3 coding DNA: TGTGCCAGCAGCTTAACAGGGCCCGGGGCCAACGTCCTGACTTTC. It yields the protein CASSLTGPGANVLTF. The V and J genes are TRBV5-1 and TRBJ2-6; D is perhaps TRBD1 (6 bases). The V gene's germline CDR1 is SGHRS and CDR2 YFSETQ. The CDR3 extends over 15 amino acids.

This clonotype occurred a few times. The V and J genes are TRBV25-1 and TRBJ2-1; weak D call: TRBD1 (5 bases). This CDR3 contains 16 residues. V was pared by 2 bases and J by 3 bases, with 14 bases between. Germline lookup yields CDR1 MGHDK and CDR2 SYGVNS. This CDR3 reads CASSEGEGDFYNEQFF. In nucleotides, the CDR3 is TGTGCCAGCAGTGAAGGCGAAGGGGATTTCTACAATGAGCAGTTCTTC.

This clonotype turned up a few times. The genes are TRBV4-1 and TRBJ1-5, with TRBD1 matching over 7 bases. CDR1 is MGHRA, CDR2 YSYEKL, per germline. V shed 2 bases, J shed 4 bases, and the junction held 2 bases outside the gene matches. This CDR3 contains 14 residues. CDR3 bases: TGCGCCAGCAGCCAAAGGGGGCTAAATCAGCCCCAGCATTTT. This codes for CASSQRGLNQPQHF.

This clonotype was recorded many times. The J gene is TRBJ2-2, the V gene TRBV5-1; D ambiguous. Germline V lookup: CDR1 SGHRS, CDR2 YFSETQ. The CDR3 consists of 14 residues. Trimming pared 0 bases from V and 3 bases from J, leaving 6 bases between. This CDR3 reads CASSLASHTGELFF. The CDR3 DNA is TGCGCCAGCAGCTTGGCGAGTCACACCGGGGAGCTGTTTTTT. The full variable domain, with the rest looked up from reference TRBV5-1 and TRBJ2-2, is KAGVTQTPRYLIKTRGQQVTLSCSPISGHRSVSWYQQTPGQGLQFLFEYFSETQRNKGNFPGRFSGRQFSNSRSEMNVSTLELGDSALYLCASSLASHTGELFFGEGSRLTVL.

This clonotype has more than one count but fewer than ten. The chain joins TRBV5-4 to TRBJ2-2; D uncertain. V was clipped by 0 bases and J by 2 bases, with 8 bases between them. In germline, CDR1 is SGHNT, CDR2 YYREEE (reference sequence). The CDR3 runs to 15 residues. In DNA form, the CDR3 reads TGTGCCAGCAGCTTGGGAGTCTCTAACACCGGGGAGCTGTTTTTT. Translation: CASSLGVSNTGELFF.

The CDR3 here is CASSLGTGETPLHF. The CDR3 nucleotides read TGTGCCAGCAGCTTAGGGACAGGGGAAACGCCCCTCCACTTT. V usage is TRBV13 and J usage is TRBJ1-6; 8 bases fit TRBD1. CDR1 PRHDT and CDR2 FYEKMQ come from the germline V gene (reference sequence). J lost 13 bases, V lost 0 bases, and 5 bases had no gene match. The CDR3 is made up of 14 amino acids.

This clonotype was recorded a few times. J is TRBJ1-6 and V is TRBV12-3 or TRBV12-4; no definite D call. The CDR3 covers 13 residues. Trimming cost V 6 bases and J 4 bases, with 7 bases left between them. In DNA form, the CDR3 reads TGTGCCAGCAGCACCGAGTATAATTCACCCCTCCACTTT. Residues: CASSTEYNSPLHF.

At least ten counts were recorded for this clonotype. The CDR3 DNA sequence: TGCGCCAGCAGCTCTCTGGGGGGCACCACTGAAGCTTTCTTT. Its translation: CASSSLGGTTEAFF. The chain recombines TRBV4-3 with TRBJ1-1, with D possibly matching TRBD1 (6 bases). Germline V lookup: CDR1 LGHNA, CDR2 YSLEER. This CDR3 comprises 14 residues. The V gene lost 5 bases and the J gene lost 4 bases, with 14 bases spanning the gap.

This clonotype came up a few times. The chain combines TRBV10-2 with TRBJ2-5; D call uncertain. CDR3 size: 14 residues. V lost 4 bases to trimming and J lost 4 bases, with 13 bases between them. Germline CDR1 WSHSY, CDR2 SAAADI. Written as DNA, the CDR3 is TGCGCCAGCAGTGGCCTGGCGAGAAGAGAGACCCAGTACTTC. This encodes CASSGLARRETQYF.

This clonotype showed up just a few times. J is TRBJ1-2 and V is TRBV6-2 or TRBV6-3; 9 positions match TRBD1. The CDR3 covers 15 residues. V was pared by 5 bases and J by 4 bases, with 8 bases of the junction left unmatched. CDR1 and CDR2 from the germline V gene are MNHEY and SVGEGT. Here the CDR3 reads CASSPWDRDLYGYTF. The CDR3 DNA reads as TGTGCCAGCAGTCCCTGGGACAGGGACCTCTATGGCTACACCTTC.

J is TRBJ2-5 and V is TRBV20-1, with TRBD2 matching over 10 bases. This CDR3 region has 15 residues. Germline CDR1 and CDR2: DFQATT and SNEGSKA (reference sequence). V lost 6 bases and J lost 3; bases outside the gene matches: 10. The CDR3 is CSAPLAGALKETQYF. Here the CDR3 DNA reads TGCAGTGCGCCTCTAGCGGGGGCCCTCAAAGAGACCCAGTACTTC.

This chain joins TRBV18 and TRBJ1-1; D is possibly TRBD1 (5 bases). CDR1 and CDR2 (germline): KGHSH, LQKENI. The CDR3 sequence is 16 residues long. V lost 6 bases and J 1 base, leaving 18 bases between the germline ends. CDR3 amino acids: CASSRNSGRANTEAFF. The CDR3 DNA sequence: TGTGCCAGCTCCCGGAATTCCGGCAGGGCGAACACTGAAGCTTTCTTT.

In this sample, this clonotype turned up a few times. The chain couples TRBV7-2 to TRBJ1-5; D ambiguous. Trimming shortened V by 1 base and J by 2 bases, and 9 bases separated the two germline ends. The CDR3 is 15 residues long. Germline CDR1 reads SGHTA; CDR2 reads FQGNSA. The CDR3 loop is CASSLVRFGNQPQHF. The CDR3 DNA reads TGTGCCAGCAGCTTAGTCAGATTCGGCAATCAGCCCCAGCATTTT.

This chain links TRBV28 with TRBJ2-5; D is unclear. In germline, CDR1 is MDHEN, CDR2 SYDVKM. The CDR3 spans 12 residues. V lost 8 bases, J lost 5 bases, and 12 bases lay in between. The CDR3: CASRGRVETQYF. The CDR3 bases are TGTGCCAGCCGAGGACGGGTTGAGACCCAGTACTTC.

The V gene is TRBV5-1, the J gene TRBJ2-3, with D unclear. Trimming took off 3 bases at V and 0 bases at J, with 8 bases between the two ends. The CDR3 length is 14 residues. The germline CDR1 and CDR2 sequences are SGHRS and YFSETQ. The CDR3 reads CASSWAKSTDTQYF. The CDR3 DNA sequence: TGCGCCAGCAGCTGGGCGAAGAGCACAGATACGCAGTATTTT.

The table lists this clonotype with a few counts. The chain has TRBV24-1 and TRBJ2-2; a weak D match, TRBD1 (6 bases). The CDR3 is 15 amino acids. Germline CDR1 KGHDR, CDR2 SFDVKD. The ends were cut back, 4 bases at V and 2 bases at J, with 10 bases in the middle. The CDR3 is CATSERTDNTGELFF. The CDR3 DNA follows: TGTGCCACCAGTGAACGGACAGATAACACCGGGGAGCTGTTTTTT.

This chain uses TRBV7-9 with TRBJ2-3, with unresolved D. Trimming pared 5 bases from V and 0 bases from J, leaving 9 bases between. The V gene's germline CDR1 is SEHNR and CDR2 FQNEAQ (reference sequence). The CDR3 contains 14 residues. The DNA of the CDR3 is TGTGCCAGCAGCCCAACCTCTAGCACAGATACGCAGTATTTT. It yields the protein CASSPTSSTDTQYF.

This clonotype was recorded a few times. The rearrangement links TRBV6-1 to TRBJ1-5; the D is unclear. This CDR3 has 15 residues. CDR1 and CDR2 (germline): MNHNS, SASEGT. The V end was cut by 8 bases, the J end by 4 bases, with 18 bases between. CDR3 protein: CASAGLWHTNQPQHF. CDR3 sequence (DNA): TGTGCCAGCGCCGGCCTTTGGCATACGAATCAGCCCCAGCATTTT.

This clonotype was picked up many times. J is TRBJ1-1 and V is TRBV4-3; D gene unclear. The CDR3 consists of 14 residues. The ends were cut back, 0 bases at V and 1 base at J, with 6 bases in the middle. Looked up from germline, CDR1 is LGHNA and CDR2 is YSLEER. The CDR3 loop reads CASSQDRANTEAFF. In DNA form, the CDR3 reads TGCGCCAGCAGCCAAGATCGGGCGAACACTGAAGCTTTCTTT.

This clonotype has a count of ten or more. The chain carries TRBV6-2 or TRBV6-3 and TRBJ1-5; D ambiguous. V was shortened by 6 bases and J by 4 bases, with 13 bases between the two germline ends. The CDR3 spans 14 residues. The germline V gene encodes CDR1 MNHEY and CDR2 SVGEGT. CDR3 DNA sequence: TGTGCCAGCAGGCTCACACTCCGGAATCAGCCCCAGCATTTT. Its translation: CASRLTLRNQPQHF.

This clonotype appeared many times. This chain links TRBV7-9 with TRBJ1-1; D gene uncertain. Per germline, CDR1 SEHNR and CDR2 FQNEAQ (reference sequence). V was cut by 5 bases and J by 1 base, with 8 bases left in between. The CDR3 is 13 amino acids. CDR3 loop: CASSHTANTEAFF. CDR3 coding DNA: TGTGCCAGCAGCCACACAGCGAACACTGAAGCTTTCTTT. Full variable domain (remainder filled in from reference TRBV7-9 and TRBJ1-1): DTGVSQNPRHKITKRGQNVTFRCDPISEHNRLYWYRQTLGQGPEFLTYFQNEAQLEKSRLLSDRFSAERPKGSFSTLEIQRTEQGDSAMYLCASSHTANTEAFFGQGTRLTVV.